This T cell receptor (beta chain) was documented in a study of graft-versus-host responses after intestinal transplantation. Study context: Each patient got anti-thymocyte globulin induction, then tacrolimus and steroids for two to four years.

A note on this clone: Its specificity is not known.

CDR1 and CDR2 (germline): MNHEY, SVGAGI. This CDR3 region has 14 residues. Trimming removed 6 bases from V and 5 bases from J; junction bases left unmatched: 9. Repertoires were generated with immunoSEQ multiplex PCR, while TCRdb's copy carries only in-frame clones and drops some. The table has over 85,000 clones, just under 95% seen once; the top ten hold around 0.49%. This sequence was found in a human donor who received an intestinal transplant. Specimen: unstimulated CD8+ T cells sorted from spleen or lymph node cells, collected before intestinal transplant. V usage is TRBV6-5 and J usage is TRBJ1-1; 7 bases match TRBD1. The CDR3 DNA sequence: TGTGCCAGCAGACCACAGGGGTCAACGACTGAAGCTTTCTTT. It codes for CASRPQGSTTEAFF.